The next 17 T cell receptor beta chains were all read from a single sample in a study of neoadjuvant nivolumab and ipilimumab in lung cancer. The assay was immunoSEQ multiplex PCR, and TCRdb's table has in-frame clones only and misses some. The repertoire includes about 30,000 clones, 75% to 85% of them detected once, and 5% to 6.5% sits in the top ten. The specimen comprised tumor tissue, sampled after neoadjuvant nivolumab, alone or with ipilimumab, at or shortly before surgery. The source of these receptors is an adult with non-small cell lung cancer.

The chain recombines TRBV11-3 with TRBJ2-2; TRBD1 might be the D (6 bases). Germline V CDR1 and CDR2: SGHNT, YENEEA. CDR3 length: 13 residues. Trimming pared 1 base from V and 6 bases from J, leaving 6 bases between. The CDR3 spells CASSLGTAGELFF. The CDR3, as DNA: TGTGCCAGCAGCTTAGGGACAGCCGGGGAGCTGTTTTTT.

This clone was picked up a small number of times. The genes are TRBV20-1 and TRBJ2-1, with D possibly TRBD1 on 5 matching bases. Germline assignment: CDR1 DFQATT and CDR2 SNEGSKA (reference sequence). The CDR3 is made up of 10 amino acids. Trimming removed 7 bases from V and 8 bases from J, with 9 bases in between. In DNA form, the CDR3 reads TGCAGTGTTAAGGGGTATGAGCAGTTCTTC. Encoded protein: CSVKGYEQFF.

The genes are TRBV6-1 and TRBJ2-2; the D gene is possibly TRBD2 (7 bases). V was trimmed by 2 bases and J by 6 bases, leaving 16 bases between them. The CDR3 has 16 amino acids. Germline CDR1 reads MNHNS; CDR2 reads SASEGT. CDR3 protein: CASSELRGALSGELFF. In DNA, the CDR3 is TGTGCCAGCAGTGAACTTCGGGGGGCTCTGTCCGGGGAGCTGTTTTTT.

Only a few counts were recorded for this clone. CDR3 sequence: CSISGTGGGYGYTF. The DNA for the CDR3 is TGCAGCATTTCGGGGACAGGGGGCGGGTATGGCTACACCTTC. The chain employs TRBV29-1 and TRBJ1-2, with 12 bases matching TRBD1. This CDR3 spans 14 amino acids. The J segment lost 5 bases and the V segment lost 8 bases, leaving 9 bases of the junction unmatched. Per the germline V gene, CDR1 is SQVTM and CDR2 is ANQGSEA.

The V gene is TRBV7-8, the J gene TRBJ2-7; 12 bases align to TRBD1. CDR3 length: 19 residues. With V trimmed by 3 bases and J by 4 bases, 16 bases remained unmatched. Germline-derived CDR1 and CDR2 are SGHVS and FQNEAQ. As DNA, the CDR3 is TGTGCCAGCAGCTTCCCGGGACAGGGGGCTACCTGGTCCCCGTACGAGCAGTACTTC. It specifies CASSFPGQGATWSPYEQYF.

The chain joins TRBV30 to TRBJ1-5, with 10 bases aligning to TRBD1. CDR3 size: 17 residues. Trimming cost V 2 bases and J 2 bases; bases outside gene matches: 9. CDR1 and CDR2 (germline): GTSNPN, SVGIG (reference sequence). CDR3 region: CAWSPMTGGWGNQPQHF. The CDR3 DNA reads as TGTGCCTGGAGTCCCATGACAGGGGGCTGGGGCAATCAGCCCCAGCATTTT.

This chain connects TRBV18 to TRBJ1-1, with D perhaps matching TRBD1 (5 bases). With 0 bases removed from V and 8 bases from J, the gap between germline ends came to 7 bases. The CDR3 runs to 12 residues. The germline V gene has CDR1 KGHSH and CDR2 LQKENI. For the CDR3, the DNA is TGTGCCAGCTCACCACCGGCAGGGGAAGCTTTCTTT. Amino acid sequence: CASSPPAGEAFF.

V usage is TRBV6-5 and J usage is TRBJ1-1; 7 nucleotides agree with TRBD1. Germline trimming cut 6 bases from V and 4 bases from J; bases unmatched to any gene: 5. The CDR3 runs to 13 residues. Germline loops: CDR1 MNHEY, CDR2 SVGAGI. The CDR3 here is CASSRQGGTEAFF. CDR3 nucleotides: TGTGCCAGCAGCAGACAGGGTGGCACTGAAGCTTTCTTT.

A few counts support this clone. The chain has TRBV10-3 and TRBJ2-2; 8 positions match TRBD1. This CDR3 is built from 15 residues. V was clipped by 9 bases and J by 5 bases; unmatched bases: 11. Germline V gene sequence: CDR1 ENHRY, CDR2 SYGVKD. CDR3 loop: CAMGGQGGYTGELFF. The CDR3 DNA reads TGTGCCATGGGAGGACAGGGAGGATATACCGGGGAGCTGTTTTTT.

The V and J genes are TRBV5-1 and TRBJ2-2; 7 bases map to TRBD2. CDR3 length: 17 amino acids. From germline, CDR1 is SGHRS and CDR2 YFSETQ. The V and J ends lost 2 bases and 2 bases, in that order; junction bases with no gene match: 9. Written as DNA, the CDR3 is TGCGCCAGCAGCTTACGAGGCGGGAGTTATAACACCGGGGAGCTGTTTTTT. It translates to CASSLRGGSYNTGELFF.

This sequence joins TRBV15 and TRBJ2-1; weak D call: TRBD2 (6 bases). V lost 10 bases to trimming and J lost 6 bases, with 22 bases between them. This CDR3 contains 15 residues. Germline V gene lookup returns CDR1 LNHNV and CDR2 YYDKDF (reference sequence). DNA of the CDR3: TGTGCCATCTCAACGACCCGGGAGAAGGGCAATGAGCAGTTCTTC. It yields the protein CAISTTREKGNEQFF. Supplemented by reference TRBV15 and TRBJ2-1, the full variable domain reads DAMVIQNPRYQVTQFGKPVTLSCSQTLNHNVMYWYQQKSSQAPKLLFHYYDKDFNNEADTPDNFQSRRPNTSFCFLDIRSPGLGDTAMYLCAISTTREKGNEQFFGPGTRLTVL.

The chain recombines TRBV5-1 with TRBJ2-3; no clear D. Trimming stripped 0 bases from V and 5 bases from J, with 4 bases between. The CDR3 has 12 residues. Germline CDR1 SGHRS, CDR2 YFSETQ. The DNA of the CDR3 is TGCGCCAGCAGCTTGGGGAGAGATACGCAGTATTTT. This sequence encodes CASSLGRDTQYF.

The V and J genes are TRBV4-2 and TRBJ2-1; the match to TRBD2 covers 9 bases. The germline CDR1 and CDR2 sequences are LGHNA and YNFKEQ. The V and J ends lost 3 bases and 7 bases, in that order; junction bases with no gene match: 10. CDR3 length: 16 amino acids. In nucleotides, the CDR3 is TGTGCCAGCAGCCAGACAGCGGGGGGCCGAGTGAATGAGCAGTTCTTC. Amino acid sequence: CASSQTAGGRVNEQFF.

V usage is TRBV11-3 and J usage is TRBJ2-3; 8 nucleotides match TRBD2. The J segment lost 4 bases and the V segment lost 0 bases, leaving 3 bases of the junction unmatched. Germline V gene sequence: CDR1 SGHNT, CDR2 YENEEA. This CDR3 region has 15 residues. The CDR3: CASSLESSGADTQYF. CDR3 in DNA: TGTGCCAGCAGCTTAGAGAGTAGCGGGGCAGATACGCAGTATTTT.

On this clone: A read error may account for a junction end that differs from germline. This chain uses TRBV4-1 with TRBJ2-1; 8 nucleotides align to TRBD1. The germline V gene encodes CDR1 MGHRA and CDR2 YSYEKL. The CDR3 is made up of 17 amino acids. The CDR3 nucleotides read TGCGCCAGCAGACAAGGCCTAGGACAGGGAGTTTACAATGAGCAGTTCTTC. Its protein is CASRQGLGQGVYNEQFF.

The chain employs TRBV18 and TRBJ2-7; D is ambiguous. Germline CDR1 and CDR2: KGHSH and LQKENI. CDR3 length equals 14 residues. Trimming cost V 2 bases and J 7 bases, with 15 bases left between them. DNA of the CDR3: TGTGCCAGCTCACCAGAACCTTCGCTCGTGGAGCAGTACTTC. Its translation: CASSPEPSLVEQYF.

The chain uses TRBV19 and TRBJ2-5; TRBD2 agrees at 14 bases. Germline V gene sequence: CDR1 LNHDA, CDR2 SQIVND (reference sequence). J gave up 4 bases and V 4 bases, and 11 bases lay outside the gene matches. This CDR3 is built from 18 residues. The CDR3 DNA sequence: TGTGCCAGTAGTACACCCGGGACTAGCGGGAGTACCGGAGAGACCCAGTACTTC. Protein product: CASSTPGTSGSTGETQYF. The whole variable domain, remainder taken from reference TRBV19 and TRBJ2-5, is DGGITQSPKYLFRKEGQNVTLSCEQNLNHDAMYWYRQDPGQGLRLIYYSQIVNDFQKGDIAEGYSVSREKKESFPLTVTSAQKNPTAFYLCASSTPGTSGSTGETQYFGPGTRLLVL.